The clone carrying this TCR beta chain turned up a few times. Its antigen is not known. The data belong to a study of T cells in Graves' hyperthyroidism and ophthalmopathy. The study, taken as a whole, reports: Most thyroid clonotypes expanded above 0.001 appeared in blood too. Stable hyperthyroidism was told apart from ophthalmopathy by a model built on 13 V-J features.

Recently diagnosed hyperthyroidism of less than 2 months' duration affected patients aged 18 to 65. Investigators excluded patients with uncontrolled infection, other autoimmune disease, pregnancy or lactation. Amplified regions were TCR beta CDR3 sequences from RNA transcripts. The study used the HTBI primer set for a first-round RT-PCR of the TCR CDR3. Each CDR3 protein is one row after TCRdb ran MiXCR on the multiplex PCR reads. The sample lists under 750,000 distinct CDR3 sequences, about 17% occurring once. Sequencing input: blood. The sequence was collected from a woman aged 45 to 65 with Graves' hyperthyroidism that later progressed to Graves' ophthalmopathy.

The CDR3 nucleotides read TGTGCCAGCAGTATGACAGGGGGCAAAGAACAGCCCCAGCATTTT. Amino acids: CASSMTGGKEQPQHF. The chain is built from TRBV12-3 or TRBV12-4 and TRBJ1-5; 10 nucleotides match TRBD1. This CDR3 comprises 15 residues. Germline trimming cut 5 bases from V and 7 bases from J; bases unmatched to any gene: 8.